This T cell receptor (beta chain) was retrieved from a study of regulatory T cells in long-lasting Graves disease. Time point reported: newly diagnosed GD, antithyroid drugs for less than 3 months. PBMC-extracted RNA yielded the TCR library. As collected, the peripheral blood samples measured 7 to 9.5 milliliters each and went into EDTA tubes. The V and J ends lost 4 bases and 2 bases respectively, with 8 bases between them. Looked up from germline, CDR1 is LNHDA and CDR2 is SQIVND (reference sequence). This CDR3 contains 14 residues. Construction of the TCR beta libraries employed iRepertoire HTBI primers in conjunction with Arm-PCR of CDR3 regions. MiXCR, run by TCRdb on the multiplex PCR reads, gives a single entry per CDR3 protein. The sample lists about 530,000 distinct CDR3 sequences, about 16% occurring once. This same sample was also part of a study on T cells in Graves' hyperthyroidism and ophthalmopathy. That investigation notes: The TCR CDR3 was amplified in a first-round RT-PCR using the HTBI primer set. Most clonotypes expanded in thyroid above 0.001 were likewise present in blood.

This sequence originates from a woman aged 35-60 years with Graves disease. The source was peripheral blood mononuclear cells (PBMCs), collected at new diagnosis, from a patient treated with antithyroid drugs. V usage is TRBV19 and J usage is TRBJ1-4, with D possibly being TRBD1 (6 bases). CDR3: CASSTRGTNEKLFF. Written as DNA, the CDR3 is TGTGCCAGTAGTACCAGGGGCACTAATGAAAAACTGTTTTTT.